These T cell receptor beta chains were read from a single sample in a study of blood T cell repertoires in COVID-19. Profiled with immunoSEQ multiplex PCR; TCRdb holds only in-frame clones, not every one. The sample lists 150,000 or so clones, around four fifths occurring once. The sample was peripheral blood. These receptors all stem from a woman between 40 and 50 years old with active or convalescent COVID-19. Each CDR3 is given with its conserved first and last residue. A D gene is named only where the DNA matches it firmly. A clone size is listed for some rows: how often the clone was seen (once, few, many), or a class if it is expanded.

J,length,size,D,V,DNA,CDR3
TRBJ2-7,14,-,TRBD2,TRBV19,TGTGCCAACACCCTGGGCGGGAGCGGTTTCGAGCAGTACTTC,CANTLGGSGFEQYF
TRBJ2-5,15,-,-,TRBV6-5,TGTGCCAGCAGTTACAGGGGGGGCGGGATTGAGACCCAGTACTTC,CASSYRGGGIETQYF
TRBJ1-5,15,-,-,TRBV11-2,TGTGCCAGCAGCTGGGGGGTTAATAGCAATCAGCCCCAGCATTTT,CASSWGVNSNQPQHF
TRBJ2-7,15,-,-,TRBV19,TGTGCCAGTAGTCCTCCCCGCGGGTCCGCCTACGAGCAGTACTTC,CASSPPRGSAYEQYF
TRBJ1-5,19,-,TRBD1,TRBV19,TGTGCCAGTAGTATAGTGGTTGGGGCGACAGGGCACTACAATCAGCCCCAGCATTTT,CASSIVVGATGHYNQPQHF
TRBJ2-1,11,-,-,TRBV2,TGTGCCAGCCTGCGTTACAATGAGCAGTTCTTC,CASLRYNEQFF
TRBJ1-1,14,-,-,TRBV19,TGTGCCAGTAGTACGCCGGGGAAGAGGACTGAAGCTTTCTTT,CASSTPGKRTEAFF
TRBJ2-5,16,-,TRBD1,TRBV7-2,TGTGCCAGCAGCTTAGTCGGGACAGCCCAAAAAGAGACCCAGTACTTC,CASSLVGTAQKETQYF
TRBJ1-2,14,-,TRBD1,TRBV28,TGTGCCAGCATCAAGACAGGGTACCTCTATGGCTACACCTTC,CASIKTGYLYGYTF
TRBJ2-3,18,-,-,TRBV5-8,TGTGCCAGCAGCCTGAAAGGATGGCGGACAGAAAGCACAGATACGCAGTATTTT,CASSLKGWRTESTDTQYF
TRBJ1-5,15,-,TRBD1,TRBV5-6,TGTGCCAGCAGCTCTCGGGACAGACCCAATCAGCCCCAGCATTTT,CASSSRDRPNQPQHF
TRBJ2-1,15,-,TRBD1,TRBV6-5,TGTGCCAGCAGTTTTGACAGGGGCCTCTACAATGAGCAGTTCTTC,CASSFDRGLYNEQFF
TRBJ1-1,15,-,-,TRBV10-3,TGTGCCATCAGTTCGTTTGAGGCAGGGGACACTGAAGCTTTCTTT,CAISSFEAGDTEAFF
TRBJ2-1,15,-,TRBD2,TRBV9,TGTGCCAGCAGTGGGACTAGCGGACCTATTGAGGAGCAGTTCTTC,CASSGTSGPIEEQFF
TRBJ2-7,16,-,TRBD2,TRBV6-2/TRBV6-3,TGTGCCAGCAGTTACCATCGGCGGGAGTCCAACTACGAGCAGTACTTC,CASSYHRRESNYEQYF
TRBJ2-7,15,-,TRBD2,TRBV11-2,TGTGCCAGCAGCTTAGAGGGGACTAGCGGGGTCGAGCAGTACTTC,CASSLEGTSGVEQYF
TRBJ2-6,17,few,TRBD1,TRBV7-2,TGTGCCAGCAGCTCAGGACAGGGGCGCTCTGGGGCCAACGTCCTGACTTTC,CASSSGQGRSGANVLTF
TRBJ2-1,15,-,TRBD2,TRBV5-4,TGTGCCAGCAGCTTAATAGCGGGAGCTGGAAATGAGCAGTTCTTC,CASSLIAGAGNEQFF
TRBJ1-4,15,-,TRBD1,TRBV18,TGTGCCAGCTCGCGCCGGGACAGGGGGCTTGAAAAACTGTTTTTT,CASSRRDRGLEKLFF
TRBJ1-1,11,-,-,TRBV30,TGTGCCTGGAGGGGGCCAGGGGAAGCTTTCTTT,CAWRGPGEAFF
TRBJ1-4,16,-,TRBD1,TRBV15,TGTGCCACCAGCAGACCCCCGACAGGGCCAAATGAAAAACTGTTTTTT,CATSRPPTGPNEKLFF
TRBJ1-4,15,many,-,TRBV7-9,TGTGCCAGCAGCCTGGAGACAGGAACTAATGAAAAACTGTTTTTT,CASSLETGTNEKLFF
TRBJ2-7,14,-,-,TRBV9,TGTGCCAGCAGCCTAGGCGGGGTATCCTACGAGCAGTACTTC,CASSLGGVSYEQYF
TRBJ2-3,20,-,TRBD2,TRBV28,TGTGCCAGCAGTTTATGGACTAGCGGGAACCTTCCCCTGGGAGGGCAGATGCAGTATTTT,CASSLWTSGNLPLGGQMQYF
TRBJ1-5,14,few,-,TRBV28,TGTGCCAGCACAAGGGCAGGGGTCAATCAGCCCCAGCATTTT,CASTRAGVNQPQHF
TRBJ1-1,13,-,-,TRBV2,TGTGCCAGCAGCTTGCAGGGGCGGGCTGAAGCTTTCTTT,CASSLQGRAEAFF
TRBJ2-7,16,-,-,TRBV28,TGTGCCAGCAGTCCAGAATGGTGGCTCGCAGGAAAAGAGCAGTACTTC,CASSPEWWLAGKEQYF
TRBJ1-2,14,-,-,TRBV6-6,TGTGCCAGCAGTTATGGGTCCAGCGATTATGGCTACACCTTC,CASSYGSSDYGYTF
TRBJ1-1,16,-,-,TRBV12-1,TGTGCCAGCAGCCACGGGACAGGGGGCGGCGGCACTGAAGCTTTCTTT,CASSHGTGGGGTEAFF
TRBJ1-1,16,many,TRBD1,TRBV2,TGTGCCAGCAGTGAAGACAGGGGGCAAGGGAACACTGAAGCTTTCTTT,CASSEDRGQGNTEAFF
TRBJ2-7,15,once,TRBD1,TRBV10-3,TGTGCCATCAGCGGCCTGGGGACAGGGTGGAGCGAGCAGTACTTC,CAISGLGTGWSEQYF
TRBJ2-2,17,-,TRBD2,TRBV2,TGTGCCAGCAGCGTAGGACTAGCGGGGGGGCCCGCCGGGGAGCTGTTTTTT,CASSVGLAGGPAGELFF
TRBJ1-5,16,-,-,TRBV28,TGTGCCAGCAGAAAAACACAGGGACGGAACAATCAGCCCCAGCATTTT,CASRKTQGRNNQPQHF
TRBJ2-7,14,-,-,TRBV28,TGTGCCAGCAGTCCCCGACAGTTCTCCTACGAGCAGTACTTC,CASSPRQFSYEQYF